The sequence of this TCR beta chain was determined in a study of cytomegalovirus exposure and HLA in healthy donors. Study information: As an earlier analysis found, about 190 million T cells yielded fewer than 130 million unique TCR beta sequences. Findings and limits, study-wide: Reportedly, cytomegalovirus status was diagnosed with high sensitivity and specificity.

PCR used 60 Vbeta primers and 13 Jbeta primers. Method: immunoSEQ multiplex PCR; TCRdb's copy keeps in-frame clones and lacks some. The table counts 200,000 to 250,000 clones; roughly 0.98% lies in the top ten. Comments on this clone: Its target is not known.

CDR1 is SEHNR and CDR2 is FQNEAQ in the germline V gene (reference sequence). CDR3 size: 16 residues. Losses at the gene ends were 2 bases for V and 5 bases for J; bases not matched to a gene: 5. Sequencing was performed on PBMCs. The TCR was taken from a woman younger than 45 in good health and CMV-seropositive. The chain couples TRBV7-9 to TRBJ2-2; 10 nucleotides agree with TRBD2. The CDR3 sequence: CASSLLAGASTGELFF. DNA of the CDR3: TGTGCCAGCAGCTTACTAGCGGGGGCTTCTACCGGGGAGCTGTTTTTT.